This T cell receptor (beta chain) was profiled in a study of blood T cell repertoires in COVID-19. Study-wide context: Whether acute or convalescent, the COVID-19 samples came from the United States, Italy and Spain.

V shed 10 bases, J shed 7 bases, and the junction held 6 bases outside the gene matches. Germline V gene data show CDR1 as MNHEY and CDR2 as SVGAGI. CDR3 length: 13 amino acids. Profiling relied on immunoSEQ multiplex PCR, and the TCRdb table lists in-frame clones only, not all of them. The sample contains around 300,000 clones, about 89% of which appear only once. The source is a woman under 40 with COVID-19, enrolled during active disease. The chain recombines TRBV6-5 with TRBJ1-6; 8 bases are a match to TRBD1. Sequencing was done on a sample of peripheral blood. The CDR3 protein is CATSRDRNSPLHF. In DNA, the CDR3 is TGTGCCACCTCCCGGGACAGGAATTCACCCCTCCACTTT.